This TCR beta chain was identified in a study of T-cell reconstitution after alpha-beta-depleted transplantation in children. CDR3 length equals 16 residues. V shed 8 bases, J shed 0 bases, and the junction held 5 bases outside the gene matches. The germline V gene has CDR1 MNHNS and CDR2 SASEGT. Preparing the TCRbeta library involved the use of unique molecular identifiers. One entry per CDR3 protein, called by TCRdb with MiXCR from the PCR reads. Of 450,000 to 600,000 distinct CDR3 sequences listed, about 30% were seen once; the top ten hold 2% to 3%. The V call is TRBV6-1, the J call TRBJ2-1; TRBD2 agrees at 12 bases. This specimen was PBMCs from the stem cell graft donor, taken from the stem cell graft. This sequence originates from a human donor who donated a stem cell graft to a child with aplastic anemia. CDR3 nucleotide sequence: TGTGCCAGCTGCGTGACTAGCGGGAGCTCCTACAATGAGCAGTTCTTC. It codes for CASCVTSGSSYNEQFF.